Listed here are 21 T cell receptor beta chains from one sample, sequenced in a study of T-cell memory formation after mild COVID-19 listed by TCRdb under 2021. The method was 5' RACE. TCRdb shows the sequencer as Illumina NovaSeq 6000. In TCRdb, the public reads were trimmed at Q25 with fastp and aligned with MiXCR, with productive beta chains retained. Rows with a matching CDR3 protein are joined into one entry that keeps the most common DNA and genes. The table for this sample lists 350,000 to 500,000 distinct CDR3 sequences; roughly 20% of them were counted only once. The ten most abundant clones make up more than 8% of the sample. Sequences were obtained from PBMCs or a T cell subset sorted from them (not recorded which). The receptors were sampled from an adult woman who had mild COVID-19 (a few samples of this study predate the infection). The sample titles of this study are shuffled in the database, so cell type and time point are left out; the donor was told from shared clones.

The chain recombines TRBV4-3 with TRBJ1-1; D gene uncertain. V lost 2 bases to trimming and J lost 3 bases, with 7 bases between them. This CDR3 region has 13 residues. Germline V gives CDR1 LGHNA, CDR2 YSLEER. Here the CDR3 DNA reads TGCGCCAGCAGCCAATTTGATTACACTGAAGCTTTCTTT. Residues: CASSQFDYTEAFF.

This clonotype came up a few times. The V and J genes are TRBV7-2 and TRBJ1-4; 7 positions agree with TRBD1. V was pared by 2 bases and J by 5 bases, with 5 bases of the junction left unmatched. The CDR3 extends over 15 amino acids. CDR1 is SGHTA and CDR2 is FQGNSA in the germline V gene. The CDR3: CASSLRDSYNEKLFF. CDR3 in DNA: TGTGCCAGCAGCTTACGGGACAGCTACAATGAAAAACTGTTTTTT.

The gene calls are TRBV29-1 and TRBJ2-7; a possible D gene is TRBD1 (5 bases). Germline V gives CDR1 SQVTM, CDR2 ANQGSEA. CDR3 length: 12 amino acids. V was pared by 4 bases and J by 1 base, with 8 bases between. The CDR3 bases are TGCAGCGTTGCCCCAGGGTCCTACGAGCAGTACTTC. It is translated as CSVAPGSYEQYF.

This clonotype was counted a few times. This chain links TRBV5-1 with TRBJ2-7; the D gene is possibly TRBD1 (6 bases). V dropped 3 bases and J dropped 9 bases, with 19 bases sitting between them. This CDR3 is 14 amino acids long. Looked up from germline, CDR1 is SGHRS and CDR2 is YFSETQ. The CDR3 coding sequence is TGCGCCAGCAGCTCCCAGGACAGAGCGAAGGGGCAGTACTTC. Its protein product is CASSSQDRAKGQYF.

This clonotype was detected ten times or more. The chain employs TRBV7-2 and TRBJ1-1; no reliable D call. The length of the CDR3 is 15 residues. V gave up 3 bases and J gave up 2 bases, with 13 bases separating them. Germline CDR1 is SGHTA and CDR2 is FQGNSA. In DNA form, the CDR3 reads TGTGCCAGCAGCTTGTATATTGGGAAAAACACTGAAGCTTTCTTT. Its protein is CASSLYIGKNTEAFF.

This clonotype was observed a handful of times. This chain joins TRBV30 and TRBJ1-1; perhaps TRBD1 as D (6 bases). The ends were cut back, 1 base at V and 0 bases at J, with 9 bases in the middle. Looked up from germline, CDR1 is GTSNPN and CDR2 is SVGIG (reference sequence). The CDR3 is made up of 14 amino acids. This chain's CDR3 is CAWSGGQLNTEAFF. The CDR3, as DNA: TGTGCCTGGAGTGGGGGACAACTGAACACTGAAGCTTTCTTT.

The rearrangement links TRBV18 to TRBJ1-4; 7 bases line up with TRBD1. The CDR3 is 14 residues long. The V and J ends lost 4 bases and 8 bases, in that order; junction bases with no gene match: 7. Germline lookup yields CDR1 KGHSH and CDR2 LQKENI. CDR3 nucleotides: TGTGCCAGCTCACACGGGACAGCGGAAGAAAAACTGTTTTTT. Its translation: CASSHGTAEEKLFF.

This clonotype was found a few times. The rearrangement uses TRBV29-1 and TRBJ1-1; D uncertain. Trimming left V 3 bases short and J 1 base short, with 15 bases between. CDR1 is SQVTM, CDR2 ANQGSEA, per germline. The length of the CDR3 is 15 residues. CDR3 sequence reads: CSVDDGRLTNTEAFF. DNA of the CDR3: TGCAGCGTTGATGACGGACGGCTGACGAACACTGAAGCTTTCTTT.

The chain joins TRBV18 to TRBJ2-7; D is unresolved. The CDR3 is made up of 14 amino acids. V lost 3 bases to trimming and J lost 5 bases, with 14 bases between them. In germline, CDR1 is KGHSH, CDR2 LQKENI. The CDR3 region is CASSPGVNADEQYF. For the CDR3, the DNA is TGTGCCAGCTCACCTGGGGTCAACGCGGACGAGCAGTACTTC. The whole variable domain, filled in from reference TRBV18 and TRBJ2-7, reads NAGVMQNPRHLVRRRGQEARLRCSPMKGHSHVYWYRQLPEEGLKFMVYLQKENIIDESGMPKERFSAEFPKEGPSILRIQQVVRGDSAAYFCASSPGVNADEQYFGPGTRLTVT.

V gene TRBV7-6 combines with J gene TRBJ2-1, with TRBD2 identical over 11 bases. The J segment lost 5 bases and the V segment lost 5 bases, leaving 8 bases of the junction unmatched. The germline CDR1 and CDR2 sequences are SGHVS and FNYEAQ. This CDR3 spans 16 amino acids. CDR3 sequence: CASSDRSGRAHNEQFF. The CDR3 coding sequence is TGTGCCAGCAGCGACCGTAGCGGGAGGGCCCACAATGAGCAGTTCTTC. Drawing the rest from reference TRBV7-6 and TRBJ2-1, the complete variable domain is GAGVSQSPRYKVTKRGQDVALRCDPISGHVSLYWYRQALGQGPEFLTYFNYEAQQDKSGLPNDRFSAERPEGSISTLTIQRTEQRDSAMYRCASSDRSGRAHNEQFFGPGTRLTVL.

In this sample, this clonotype turned up a few times. The chain couples TRBV5-1 to TRBJ2-1, with 12 bases that match TRBD1. The V and J ends lost 1 base and 9 bases, in that order; junction bases with no gene match: 5. This CDR3 comprises 15 residues. From germline, CDR1 is SGHRS and CDR2 YFSETQ. CDR3: CASSLRDRGLGEQFF. As DNA, the CDR3 is TGCGCCAGCAGCTTGCGGGACAGGGGGCTGGGTGAGCAGTTCTTC.

V and J are TRBV9 and TRBJ2-3; 7 bases agree with TRBD1. J was trimmed by 0 bases and V by 4 bases; bases with no gene match: 14. Germline assignment: CDR1 SGDLS and CDR2 YYNGEE. The CDR3 consists of 18 residues. The CDR3 sequence: CASSFIPITGASTDTQYF. Here the CDR3 DNA reads TGTGCCAGCAGCTTCATACCCATTACAGGGGCCAGCACAGATACGCAGTATTTT.

This clonotype was seen a few times. The V and J genes are TRBV4-2 and TRBJ2-7; the match to TRBD2 covers 7 bases. This CDR3 contains 16 residues. Germline loops: CDR1 LGHNA, CDR2 YNFKEQ. V dropped 3 bases and J dropped 4; count of bases not matched to a gene: 12. This CDR3 is CASSQEPGLKSYEQYF. CDR3 nucleotide sequence: TGTGCCAGCAGCCAGGAACCGGGACTAAAAAGTTACGAGCAGTACTTC.

A few counts support this clonotype. This CDR3 reads CATSRPNEKLFF. CDR3 nucleotides: TGTGCCACCAGCAGGCCGAATGAAAAACTGTTTTTT. This chain joins TRBV15 and TRBJ1-4; D remains unclear. Trimming left V 3 bases short and J 5 bases short, with 4 bases between. The CDR3 contains 12 residues. Looked up from germline, CDR1 is LNHNV and CDR2 is YYDKDF (reference sequence).

This chain connects TRBV25-1 to TRBJ1-3; D not resolved. Germline CDR1 reads MGHDK; CDR2 reads SYGVNS. With 2 bases removed from V and 0 bases from J, the gap between germline ends came to 8 bases. This CDR3 is built from 15 residues. CDR3 DNA sequence: TGTGCCAGCAGTGAAATGGGTATCTCTGGAAACACCATATATTTT. This gives the protein CASSEMGISGNTIYF.

The gene calls are TRBV24-1 and TRBJ2-7; D gene uncertain. CDR3 length equals 14 residues. Trimming removed 7 bases from V and 2 bases from J, with 14 bases in between. The germline V gene encodes CDR1 KGHDR and CDR2 SFDVKD. CDR3 DNA: TGTGCCACCAGCGGCGCGGACCATACCTACGAGCAGTACTTC. The encoded protein is CATSGADHTYEQYF.

The V gene is TRBV6-5, the J gene TRBJ2-7; D remains unclear. Trimming shortened V by 0 bases and J by 0 bases, and 6 bases separated the two germline ends. Germline CDR1 and CDR2: MNHEY and SVGAGI. The CDR3 is 14 amino acids. The CDR3 region is CASSYSHTSYEQYF. The CDR3 DNA reads as TGTGCCAGCAGTTACTCGCATACCTCCTACGAGCAGTACTTC.

This chain links TRBV9 with TRBJ2-2; TRBD2 is a possible D gene (6 bases). CDR3 size: 15 residues. V was shortened by 3 bases and J by 4 bases, with 13 bases between the two germline ends. Germline values: CDR1 SGDLS, CDR2 YYNGEE. CDR3 nucleotide sequence: TGTGCCAGCAGCGGACGACTAGAGTCCACCGGGGAGCTGTTTTTT. Protein: CASSGRLESTGELFF.

The rearrangement joins TRBV6-5 to TRBJ1-5; 8 bases fit TRBD1. V shed 6 bases and J 7 bases; nucleotides not matched to a gene: 8. This CDR3 contains 14 residues. Germline assignment: CDR1 MNHEY and CDR2 SVGAGI. CDR3 sequence: CASRPTGVGQPQHF. The CDR3 nucleotides read TGTGCCAGCAGACCGACAGGGGTTGGACAGCCCCAGCATTTT.

This clonotype came up many times. The chain has TRBV15 and TRBJ2-5; TRBD2 aligns across 8 bases. Germline lookup yields CDR1 LNHNV and CDR2 YYDKDF (reference sequence). V lost 3 bases and J lost 1; bases outside the gene matches: 19. This CDR3 has 20 amino acids. This chain's CDR3 is CATSSLREGRSASLQETQYF. In nucleotides, the CDR3 is TGTGCCACCAGCAGCTTACGGGAGGGCCGCTCAGCTTCCCTCCAAGAGACCCAGTACTTC.

The chain carries TRBV4-2 and TRBJ2-3; D uncertain. The length of the CDR3 is 12 residues. Germline V gives CDR1 LGHNA, CDR2 YNFKEQ. V was trimmed by 2 bases and J by 6 bases, leaving 6 bases between them. The CDR3 is CASSQRADTQYF. CDR3 sequence (DNA): TGTGCCAGCAGCCAACGGGCGGATACGCAGTATTTT.